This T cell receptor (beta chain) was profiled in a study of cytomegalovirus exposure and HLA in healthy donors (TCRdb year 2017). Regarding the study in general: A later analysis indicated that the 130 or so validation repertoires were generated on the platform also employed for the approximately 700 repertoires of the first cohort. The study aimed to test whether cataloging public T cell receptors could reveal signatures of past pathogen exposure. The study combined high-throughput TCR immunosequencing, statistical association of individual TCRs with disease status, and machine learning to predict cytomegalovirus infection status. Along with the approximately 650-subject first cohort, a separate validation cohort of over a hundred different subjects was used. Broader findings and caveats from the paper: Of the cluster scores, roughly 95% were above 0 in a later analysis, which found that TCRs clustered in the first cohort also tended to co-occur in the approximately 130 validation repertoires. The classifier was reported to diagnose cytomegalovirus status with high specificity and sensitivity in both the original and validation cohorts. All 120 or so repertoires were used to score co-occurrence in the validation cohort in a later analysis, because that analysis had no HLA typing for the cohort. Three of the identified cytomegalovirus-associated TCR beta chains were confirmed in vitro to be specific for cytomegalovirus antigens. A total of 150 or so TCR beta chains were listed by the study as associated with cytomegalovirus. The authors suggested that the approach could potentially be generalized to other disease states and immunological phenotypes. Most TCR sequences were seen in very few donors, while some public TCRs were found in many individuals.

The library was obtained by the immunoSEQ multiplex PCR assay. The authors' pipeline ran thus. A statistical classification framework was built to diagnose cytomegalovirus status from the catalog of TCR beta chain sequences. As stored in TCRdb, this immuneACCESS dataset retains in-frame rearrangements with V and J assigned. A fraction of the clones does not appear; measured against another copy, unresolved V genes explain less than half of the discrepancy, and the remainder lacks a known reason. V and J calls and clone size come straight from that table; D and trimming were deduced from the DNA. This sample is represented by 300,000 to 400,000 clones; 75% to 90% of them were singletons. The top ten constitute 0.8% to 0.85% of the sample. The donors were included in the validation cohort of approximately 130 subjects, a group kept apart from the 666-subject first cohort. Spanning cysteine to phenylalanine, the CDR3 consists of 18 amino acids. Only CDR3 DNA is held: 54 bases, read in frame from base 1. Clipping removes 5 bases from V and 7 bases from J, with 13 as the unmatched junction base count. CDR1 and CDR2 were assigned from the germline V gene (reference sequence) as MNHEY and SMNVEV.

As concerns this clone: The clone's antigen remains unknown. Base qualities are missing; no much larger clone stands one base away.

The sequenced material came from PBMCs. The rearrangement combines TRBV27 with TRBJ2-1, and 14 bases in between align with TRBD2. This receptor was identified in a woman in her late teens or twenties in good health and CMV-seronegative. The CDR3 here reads CASSHRLAGGPVINEQFF. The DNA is TGTGCCAGCAGTCACAGACTAGCGGGAGGGCCTGTAATTAATGAGCAGTTCTTC.